What follows are 17 T cell receptor beta chains derived from one specimen sequenced in a study of blood T cells in healthy people across ages. The use of a sample-barcoded 5' primer and a J-beta primer mix characterized a second PCR of about 7 to 12 cycles. One entry per CDR3 protein, called by TCRdb with MiXCR from the 5' RACE reads. The sample shows hundreds of thousands of distinct CDR3 sequences, 32% of them seen only once. Sequences were obtained from blood. These TCRs come from a woman older than 75 in good health.

This clonotype was seen repeatedly, ten times or more. The chain recombines TRBV4-1 with TRBJ1-2; D is ambiguous. Trimming took off 5 bases at V and 4 bases at J, with 14 bases between the two ends. CDR3 length: 14 residues. Germline CDR1 MGHRA, CDR2 YSYEKL. The CDR3 sequence is CASSSPRGSYGYTF. DNA of the CDR3: TGCGCCAGCAGCTCACCCCGGGGATCCTATGGCTACACCTTC.

This clonotype has ten or more counts. V and J are TRBV9 and TRBJ2-5, with 8 positions matching TRBD1. V dropped 4 bases and J dropped 13; count of bases not matched to a gene: 9. Germline V gene sequence: CDR1 SGDLS, CDR2 YYNGEE. This CDR3 contains 12 residues. CDR3 loop: CASSQGQGVAYF. CDR3 in DNA: TGTGCCAGCAGCCAAGGACAGGGTGTGGCGTACTTC.

The chain couples TRBV7-2 to TRBJ2-4; D is uncertain. The end of the DNA is better explained by TRBJ2-7, so the J call may be wrong. CDR3 length: 16 amino acids. Germline V gives CDR1 SGHTA, CDR2 FQGNSA. CDR3 residues: CASSLVWQVRAYEQYF. The CDR3 coding sequence is TGTGCCAGCAGCTTAGTGTGGCAGGTTAGGGCCTACGAGCAGTACTTC.

This chain uses TRBV2 with TRBJ1-6, with D perhaps matching TRBD1 (6 bases). The V and J ends lost 8 bases and 6 bases respectively, with 14 bases between them. The CDR3 extends over 14 amino acids. Per germline, CDR1 SNHLY and CDR2 FYNNEI. This CDR3 is CASGKSRGNSPLHF. Written as DNA, the CDR3 is TGTGCCAGCGGGAAAAGCAGGGGTAATTCACCCCTCCACTTT.

Regarding this clonotype: A much more abundant neighbour one base away suggests this may be a read error. The chain is built from TRBV10-3 and TRBJ2-5; D is perhaps TRBD2 (8 bases). The CDR3 runs to 15 residues. Germline CDR1 ENHRY, CDR2 SYGVKD. V lost 5 bases and J 11 bases, leaving 24 bases between the germline ends. CDR3 amino acids: CAISIAGQNYNEQYF. Here the CDR3 DNA reads TGTGCCATCAGTATAGCGGGACAGAACTACAATGAGCAGTACTTC.

This clonotype was counted ten times or more. The chain has TRBV7-2 and TRBJ2-5; the D call may be TRBD1 or TRBD2 (5 bases each). CDR1 is SGHTA and CDR2 is FQGNSA in the germline V gene. Between the trimmed V and J ends, which lost 5 bases and 3 bases, there was a span of 10 bases. This CDR3 has 13 amino acids. CDR3 in DNA: TGTGCCAGCAGCGGGGGACCAGAAGAGACCCAGTACTTC. Translating gives CASSGGPEETQYF.

This rearrangement joins TRBV29-1 to TRBJ2-3; 13 bases are a match to TRBD2. CDR3 length: 15 residues. With 5 bases clipped from V and 3 bases from J, the junction kept 5 bases outside the gene matches. In germline, CDR1 is SQVTM, CDR2 ANQGSEA. CDR3 DNA sequence: TGCAGCGTTACTCGGACTAGCGGGAGAACAGATACGCAGTATTTT. This encodes CSVTRTSGRTDTQYF.

This clonotype was detected many times. The chain recombines TRBV30 with TRBJ1-5; D may be TRBD1 (5 bases). The germline gives CDR1 GTSNPN, CDR2 SVGIG (reference sequence). This CDR3 comprises 14 residues. The V gene lost 2 bases and the J gene lost 3 bases, with 11 bases spanning the gap. The CDR3 nucleotides are TGTGCCTGGAGTTCTATGGGGCCCAATCAGCCCCAGCATTTT. Encoded protein: CAWSSMGPNQPQHF.

Only a few counts were recorded for this clonotype. V is TRBV28 and J is TRBJ2-5; perhaps TRBD1 as D (6 bases). Germline V gives CDR1 MDHEN, CDR2 SYDVKM. There are 15 residues in the CDR3. The V and J ends lost 8 bases and 7 bases respectively, with 23 bases between them. The CDR3 nucleotides read TGTGCCAGCTCCGACAGGCTTTCCCCCAGTGGGACCCAGTACTTC. This gives the protein CASSDRLSPSGTQYF.

This clonotype was detected many times. The CDR3 sequence is CASSLESASYNEQFF. Here the CDR3 DNA reads TGTGCCAGCAGCTTAGAAAGCGCCTCCTACAATGAGCAGTTCTTC. The rearrangement links TRBV7-2 to TRBJ2-1; D is undetermined. Between the trimmed V and J ends, which lost 1 base and 0 bases, there was a span of 7 bases. CDR3 length: 15 residues. CDR1 and CDR2 (germline): SGHTA, FQGNSA.

This clonotype appeared a few times. A read error may explain this, as a much larger clone is one base away. The genes are TRBV29-1 and TRBJ2-5; perhaps TRBD1 as D (6 bases). Between the trimmed V and J ends, which lost 7 bases and 11 bases, there was a span of 20 bases. This CDR3 region has 12 residues. Germline lookup yields CDR1 SQVTM and CDR2 ANQGSEA. CDR3 loop: CSGYALQGEQYF. For the CDR3, the DNA is TGCAGCGGTTACGCGTTACAGGGAGAGCAGTACTTC.

For this clonotype: Just one base apart from a much larger clone, this may be a read error. The chain is built from TRBV7-3 and TRBJ2-3; D tentatively reads TRBD1 or TRBD2 (7 bases each). The CDR3 is 14 amino acids. V was cut by 10 bases and J by 6 bases, with 20 bases left in between. Looked up from germline, CDR1 is SGHTA and CDR2 is FQGTGA. CDR3 sequence reads: CATAGGDPGDTQYF. In DNA form, the CDR3 reads TGTGCCACCGCAGGGGGGGATCCCGGGGATACGCAGTATTTT.

This clonotype was counted at least ten times. The chain recombines TRBV12-3 or TRBV12-4 with TRBJ1-2; possibly TRBD1 for D (6 bases). The CDR3 contains 13 residues. Trimming took off 2 bases at V and 6 bases at J, with 10 bases between the two ends. CDR3 DNA sequence: TGTGCCAGCAGTTTATGGCAGGGGAATGGCTACACCTTC. It is translated as CASSLWQGNGYTF.

In regard to this clonotype: Just one base apart from a much larger clone, this may be a read error. The chain uses TRBV11-2 and TRBJ2-1; 9 bases fit TRBD1. The germline V gene has CDR1 SGHAT and CDR2 FQNNGV. The CDR3 spans 16 residues. CDR3 coding DNA: TGTGCCTGCAGCGCAACACCGGGACAGGGAAACAATGAGCAGTTCTTC. Its protein product is CACSATPGQGNNEQFF.

This clonotype was seen ten or more times. A read error may be the cause here, since a much bigger clone is one base away. The rearrangement uses TRBV20-1 and TRBJ2-1; 9 nucleotides line up with TRBD1. Germline CDR1 reads DFQATT; CDR2 reads SNEGSKA (reference sequence). The CDR3 extends over 12 amino acids. Losses at the gene ends were 5 bases for V and 6 bases for J; bases not matched to a gene: 2. The chain's CDR3 is CSAADRGNEQFF. DNA for the CDR3: TGCAGTGCTGCGGACAGGGGCAATGAGCAGTTCTTC.

This clonotype was seen at least ten times. The chain employs TRBV20-1 and TRBJ1-4, with D perhaps matching TRBD1 (5 bases). The V end was cut by 0 bases, the J end by 4 bases, with 15 bases between. CDR1 and CDR2 from the germline V gene are DFQATT and SNEGSKA (reference sequence). The CDR3 loop spans 16 amino acids. Here the CDR3 DNA reads TGCAGTGCTAGAGATAGAGGGACCAGGATTAATGAAAAACTGTTTTTT. This translates into CSARDRGTRINEKLFF.

The chain uses TRBV5-4 and TRBJ1-2; TRBD1 might be the D (5 bases). Germline CDR1 and CDR2: SGHNT and YYREEE (reference sequence). This CDR3 has 15 amino acids. Trimming took off 4 bases at V and 1 base at J, with 14 bases between the two ends. The CDR3 nucleotides read TGTGCCAGCAGCCCGACCTCTGACAGTAACTATGGCTACACCTTC. As protein: CASSPTSDSNYGYTF.